This entry features one T cell receptor beta chain sequence. Its cognate antigen has yet to be identified. No base qualities exist here, and no much larger clone lies one base off it. This specimen belongs to a study of cytomegalovirus exposure and HLA in healthy donors (dated by TCRdb to about 2017). In terms of the full investigation: An earlier analysis of approximately 600 of the donors reported about 250 Gb of sequence data and 117 million unique TCR beta sequences from about 179 million T cells. Every discovery cohort repertoire had been produced on one sequencing platform. Of the 350 to 450 genotyped donors, about 84% fell in the genetic ancestry cluster associated with self-reported Caucasian donors. Four to six DR-DQ haplotypes were handled as single units for association and clustering, since linkage in the cohort was strong. To predict cytomegalovirus infection status, the study combined high-throughput TCR immunosequencing, statistical association of individual TCRs with disease status, and machine learning. A later analysis re-analyzed previously published TCR beta repertoires from about 600 donors and added high-resolution HLA genotyping to study TCR occurrence patterns. Class I and class II HLA loci were covered by the typing at four-digit resolution. Donor age, sex, ethnicity and CMV serostatus were collected together with the repertoire data. Rather than drawing on any new phenotypic data, the later analysis identified candidate immune exposures from TCR beta sequences and the way those sequences occurred across donors. An earlier analysis of around 540 of the donors applied high-throughput TCR beta sequencing to assess whether each TCR beta V gene segment acted as functional or pseudogenic. The number of typed donors differed by locus: about 620-640 for A, B, C, DRB1 and DQB1; some 500 for DQA1; 600 to 610 for DPA1; and some 470 for DPB1. A later genetic analysis took genome-wide SNP genotypes for about three fifths of the 666 donors and used that subset as a discovery cohort. The study aimed to test whether cataloging public T cell receptors could reveal signatures of past pathogen exposure. Approximately 300 gigabases of sequencing data and some 85 million unique TCR sequences were included in an early release covering 550 to 650 HLA-typed donors. Along with the approximately 700-subject first cohort, a separate validation cohort of about 110 different subjects was used. On average, about 200,000 unique TCR beta nucleotide sequences were sequenced per donor among 398 genotyped donors of the cohort, with roughly 18% of those sequences being non-productive. The study used immunosequencing to profile the T cell repertoires of about 670 subjects and linked those repertoires to cytomegalovirus serostatus. General findings and caveats noted by the study authors: A later analysis associated about 16,000 TCR beta sequences with specific HLA alleles at a false discovery rate of 0.05. In a later analysis, most CMV-associated TCR beta chains were found to appear HLA-restricted, with HLA associations seemingly driven largely by CMV exposure. The cohort was sequenced for TCR beta chains only, and without alpha or paired-chain data the features that could be detected were limited. Because counts were too low, more than 15 rarely observed V segments, including chromosome 9 orphons, were left out of the earlier analysis of several hundred of the donors. The only immune exposure information available for the cohort was CMV serostatus. In a later genetic analysis, fewer N-insertions in productive TCRs were reported among donors in an Asian-associated ancestry cluster than the roughly 700-donor mean. While some public TCRs were present in many individuals, most TCR sequences turned up only very rarely across donors. Presence/absence analyses assumed roughly uniform sequencing depth across donors, an assumption that may not hold. According to a later analysis, parvovirus B19, influenza, CMV and Epstein-Barr virus appeared linked to several top co-occurrence clusters. In a later analysis, HLA-associated TCR beta chains showed more clonal expansion and lower generation probabilities than non-associated chains that were equally common. An earlier analysis of around 600 of the donors showed that most TCR beta V segments appeared in productive rearrangements either about 87% or about 30% of the time, which broadly matched IMGT annotations. Because HLA typing was missing for some donors at each locus, association tests included only the typed subset. Strong co-occurrence of HLA alleles, especially DR and DQ, made assigning TCR associations to individual alleles difficult. Three of the identified cytomegalovirus-associated TCR beta chains were confirmed in vitro to be specific for cytomegalovirus antigens. In both the original and validation cohorts, the classifier was reported to diagnose cytomegalovirus status with high specificity and sensitivity. A cluster of highly shared sequence variants was judged likely to represent a technical artifact of the sequencing pipeline. The authors suggested that the approach could potentially be generalized to other disease states and immunological phenotypes. In a later analysis, the rate of TCR association differed among HLA loci, with DRB1 alleles having the most associated TCRs and HLA-C alleles having the fewest. Linkage disequilibrium might explain the correlated functional status among segregating V segments, but an unknown experimental factor could not be excluded. A further reported finding was that TCR beta sequences accurately predicted the HLA-A and HLA-B alleles for most subjects in the first cohort. V-gene and J-gene trimming of TCR beta chains was associated with a missense DCLRE1C variant in a later genetic analysis, and the association was replicated in an independent cohort. The study gave a list of under 200 TCR beta chains associated with cytomegalovirus. Some IMGT-functional V segments, including TRBV6-2 and TRBV6-3, could not be distinguished by the 87-base-pair reads and were therefore excluded.

V gives up 3 bases and J gives up 6 bases, and the segment between their germline ends measures 13 bases. The germline V gene gives CDR1 as SGHAT and CDR2 as FQNNGV. The CDR3 holds 14 amino acids from the cysteine to the phenylalanine. Only the CDR3 portion is preserved as DNA: 42 bases, with reading frame beginning at the first base. The cohort comprised 710 or so healthy bone marrow donors. At the time of sampling, every cohort member was nominally healthy, though immune exposures that went unrecorded were likely present. The donor tested CMV seronegative, placing the donor among the 350 or so seronegative members of the cohort. Each donor provided a peripheral blood sample, and peripheral blood mononuclear cells were used for TCR beta sequencing. Genomic DNA extraction from the blood cell samples was performed with the Qiagen DNeasy Blood Extraction Kit. Library prep was done by the immunoSEQ multiplex PCR assay. A mixture of 60 forward primers for TCR Vbeta segments and 13 reverse primers for TCR Jbeta segments was used in the multiplex PCR. Amplification of the CDR3 region of rearranged TCR beta genes was performed with a multiplex PCR assay on genomic DNA. The amplified TCR beta libraries were sequenced on the Illumina HiSeq System as 87-base-pair reads. Per the source publication's procedure: A later analysis tallied approximately 87 million unique TCR beta chains across the 700 or so repertoires, and about 10 million of those chains were shared by two or more donors. To remove PCR and sequencing errors, raw reads were error-corrected and collapsed into unique sequences using a nearest-neighbor algorithm that merged closely related sequences. To assign V, D and J gene segments, CDR3 sequences were aligned to IMGT reference sequences. For a sequence to be retained, at least a six-nucleotide match to both a V gene segment and a J gene segment was required. Rearrangements were classified as productive when the CDR3 lacked stop codons and remained in frame with V and J, and all other rearrangements were classified as non-productive. Following IMGT convention, CDR3 was defined as the stretch from the second conserved V-encoded cysteine to the conserved J-encoded phenylalanine. The earlier analysis of a few hundred of the donors excluded any sequence lacking an unambiguous match to a single V gene segment. In an earlier analysis of roughly 500 of the donors, V segments were called functional above 56.7% productive rearrangements and were called segregating when the between-donor standard deviation exceeded 5%. To diagnose cytomegalovirus status from the catalog of TCR beta chain sequences, a statistical classification framework was built. V and J gene assignment, in a later analysis, came from comparing TCR nucleotide sequences with IMGT/GENE-DB human TR gene sequences. In a later analysis, CDR3 sequences and most-parsimonious VDJ recombination scenarios were assigned using the TCRdist pipeline. In a later analysis, every TCR beta chain was defined by the combination of its CDR3 amino acid sequence and its V-gene family, and reads without a unique V-gene family were dropped. In a later analysis, 450 to 600 highly shared, low-generation-probability nucleotide sequences were removed to address suspected cross-contamination and a sequencing artifact. In a later analysis, a clonal expansion index was calculated for each public chain from normalized within-repertoire ranks of inferred template counts. In a later analysis, generation probabilities were computed using a VDJ recombination model fitted to out-of-frame rearrangements, and the results were checked against IGoR. A later analysis scored TCR-TCR, TCR-HLA and TCR-CMV co-occurrence with hypergeometric tests, applying a repertoire-size bias correction to TCR pairs. To estimate false discovery rates, a later analysis permuted the HLA or CMV assignments 20 times. In a later analysis, co-occurring TCRs were grouped using DBSCAN, with TCRdist sequence similarity added in when clustering inside HLA-allele-positive subsets. Repertoires with fewer than 30,000 or more than 120,000 public chains, plus five repertoires with anomalous nucleotide sharing, were excluded from co-occurrence clustering. Not all clones reach the TCRdb copy of this immuneACCESS table, which keeps in-frame sequences only. Checked studies attribute under half of the gap to unresolved V genes and leave the rest unexplained. V, J and clone size reflect that table, while D and trimming were determined from the DNA. This sample gives about 130,000 clones in total; around 72% of them show up just once. The biggest ten clones account for approximately 1.6% of the sample.

The sequencing sample was made of PBMCs. This chain is built from TRBV11-2 and TRBJ2-3; perhaps TRBD1 is the D gene, with 6 bases matching. This sequence originates from a woman between 18 and 30 years old in good health and CMV-seronegative. The sequenced DNA: TGTGCCAGCAGCTTGACAGGCCCGGGGGATACGCAGTATTTT. Its translation reads: CASSLTGPGDTQYF.